The 19 T cell receptor beta chains presented below share a single source sample, sequenced in a study of shared clonotypes between healthy human individuals. Naive CD8 isolation took CD45RO-negative cells positively selected for CCR7 and excluded terminally differentiated effector memory CD45RA+ cells. Using immunoSEQ multiplex PCR, the repertoire was profiled, and TCRdb retains in-frame clones only, with some absent. Among about 2.2 million clones listed, roughly 91% were seen once. The specimen was naive CD8+ T cells from PBMCs. The source is a man younger than 35 in good health. Some clones in this sample may be carry-over from other donors' samples.

The CDR3 DNA follows: TGTGCCAGCAGCGAGAGGGCAGACTTCTATGGCTACACCTTC. Its translation: CASSERADFYGYTF. The rearrangement uses TRBV27 and TRBJ1-2; no firm D call. The V end was cut by 6 bases, the J end by 4 bases, with 15 bases between. From germline, CDR1 is MNHEY and CDR2 SMNVEV (reference sequence). The CDR3 consists of 14 residues.

The chain uses TRBV11-2 and TRBJ1-5; D not resolved. The CDR3 has 14 residues. V lost 1 base and J 7 bases, leaving 11 bases between the germline ends. The germline V gene has CDR1 SGHAT and CDR2 FQNNGV. CDR3 DNA: TGTGCCAGCAGCTTAGTAGGGATCGGACAGCCCCAGCATTTT. Protein: CASSLVGIGQPQHF.

The CDR3 region has the DNA TGTGCCACCAGCGCGGGTACAACTCGACTAGCGGGAGGGCCTGGCGGGGAGCTGTTTTTT. Translating gives CATSAGTTRLAGGPGGELFF. This sequence joins TRBV15 and TRBJ2-2; 14 bases agree with TRBD2. V shed 5 bases, J shed 7 bases, and the junction held 18 bases outside the gene matches. CDR1 and CDR2 from the germline V gene are LNHNV and YYDKDF (reference sequence). This CDR3 has 20 amino acids.

The chain joins TRBV9 to TRBJ1-4; a weak D match, TRBD1 (6 bases). This CDR3 spans 18 amino acids. Germline CDR1 SGDLS, CDR2 YYNGEE. The ends were cut back, 4 bases at V and 6 bases at J, with 25 bases in the middle. As DNA, the CDR3 is TGTGCCAGCAGCCCATCGATCGGGTGGGCAGGGGCGGATGAAAAACTGTTTTTT. It is translated as CASSPSIGWAGADEKLFF.

The V call is TRBV19, the J call TRBJ1-1; 7 bases agree with TRBD1. The CDR3 length is 15 residues. V shed 7 bases, J shed 0 bases, and the junction held 8 bases outside the gene matches. Germline V gene sequence: CDR1 LNHDA, CDR2 SQIVND (reference sequence). CDR3 DNA sequence: TGTGCCAGTACTAGGGACAGAGCCATGAACACTGAAGCTTTCTTT. Translation: CASTRDRAMNTEAFF.

The J gene is TRBJ2-1, the V gene TRBV9, with D perhaps TRBD2 (5 bases). From germline, CDR1 is SGDLS and CDR2 YYNGEE. V shed 4 bases and J shed 5 bases, with 19 bases lying between them. The CDR3 covers 16 residues. The CDR3: CASSSRGTPTNNEQFF. The CDR3 DNA reads TGTGCCAGCAGCTCCCGGGGAACGCCCACCAACAATGAGCAGTTCTTC.

The chain uses TRBV7-9 and TRBJ2-7, with no clear D. The germline V and J ends were trimmed by 5 bases and 0 bases, with 14 bases remaining between them. The CDR3 has 15 amino acids. Germline CDR1 reads SEHNR; CDR2 reads FQNEAQ (reference sequence). In DNA, the CDR3 is TGTGCCAGCAGCCTACTTCCTGAGAGCTCCTACGAGCAGTACTTC. Its translation is CASSLLPESSYEQYF.

V and J are TRBV27 and TRBJ2-3; D is undetermined. V dropped 2 bases and J dropped 3 bases, with 15 bases sitting between them. CDR3 length equals 16 residues. Germline-derived CDR1 and CDR2 are MNHEY and SMNVEV (reference sequence). In DNA, the CDR3 is TGTGCCAGCAGTTTAGGCACAACCCCGTTTACAGATACGCAGTATTTT. Translating gives CASSLGTTPFTDTQYF.

This CDR3 is CASPQAEIQETQYF. The DNA for the CDR3 is TGTGCCAGTCCCCAAGCGGAGATCCAAGAGACCCAGTACTTC. The chain employs TRBV2 and TRBJ2-5, with D perhaps TRBD2 (5 bases). This CDR3 spans 14 amino acids. Germline CDR1 and CDR2: SNHLY and FYNNEI. V shed 9 bases and J shed 1 base, with 15 bases lying between them.

A remark on this clone: Other DNA sequences in this specimen translate into the identical CDR3. For the CDR3, the DNA is TGTGCCAGCAGCGTAGCGACAGGGGGTCGTGGCTACACCTTC. It encodes CASSVATGGRGYTF. This chain uses TRBV9 with TRBJ1-2; 9 nucleotides match TRBD1. This CDR3 contains 14 residues. V was clipped by 0 bases and J by 7 bases; unmatched bases: 4. CDR1 and CDR2 (germline): SGDLS, YYNGEE. Full variable domain (remainder filled in from reference TRBV9 and TRBJ1-2): DSGVTQTPKHLITATGQRVTLRCSPRSGDLSVYWYQQSLDQGLQFLIQYYNGEERAKGNILERFSAQQFPDLHSELNLSSLELGDSALYFCASSVATGGRGYTFGSGTRLTVV.

This chain links TRBV11-2 with TRBJ2-7; 10 bases match TRBD2. The CDR3 consists of 16 residues. Trimming took 3 bases from V and 3 from J; bases not matched to a gene: 8. Germline assignment: CDR1 SGHAT and CDR2 FQNNGV. Here the CDR3 DNA reads TGTGCCAGCAGCTTGGCTTATAGCGGGAGGTACTACGAGCAGTACTTC. This sequence encodes CASSLAYSGRYYEQYF.

Remarks on this clone: Other nucleotide sequences from this sample produce the same CDR3. The chain couples TRBV11-3 to TRBJ2-7, with 11 bases matching TRBD2. Unmatched junction bases numbered 3, after V lost 5 bases and J lost 3 bases. CDR1 is SGHNT, CDR2 YENEEA, per germline. The CDR3 has 14 residues. CDR3 in amino acids: CASSPGTSGYEQYF. CDR3 bases: TGTGCCAGCAGCCCCGGGACTAGCGGCTACGAGCAGTACTTC. The full variable domain, with the rest looked up from reference TRBV11-3 and TRBJ2-7, is EAGVVQSPRYKIIEKKQPVAFWCNPISGHNTLYWYLQNLGQGPELLIRYENEEAVDDSQLPKDRFSAERLKGVDSTLKIQPAELGDSAVYLCASSPGTSGYEQYFGPGTRLTVT.

This chain uses TRBV29-1 with TRBJ2-3, with TRBD1 identical over 9 bases. Germline loops: CDR1 SQVTM, CDR2 ANQGSEA. Losses at the gene ends were 0 bases for V and 2 bases for J; bases not matched to a gene: 15. The CDR3 loop spans 19 amino acids. This chain's CDR3 is CSVEEIFRADRGSTDTQYF. As DNA, the CDR3 is TGCAGCGTTGAAGAAATATTTAGAGCAGACAGGGGGTCCACAGATACGCAGTATTTT.

V is TRBV9 and J is TRBJ2-5; no firm D call. Germline assignment: CDR1 SGDLS and CDR2 YYNGEE. CDR3 size: 14 residues. Trimming took off 4 bases at V and 10 bases at J, with 20 bases between the two ends. Here the CDR3 reads CASSTSKGLGDQYF. CDR3 DNA: TGTGCCAGCAGCACATCGAAGGGCCTCGGAGACCAGTACTTC.

The genes are TRBV19 and TRBJ2-1, with D possibly TRBD2 on 6 matching bases. V lost 4 bases, J lost 2 bases, and 12 bases lay in between. This CDR3 contains 15 residues. Germline CDR1 reads LNHDA; CDR2 reads SQIVND (reference sequence). The CDR3 protein is CASSKASGPYNEQFF. CDR3 sequence (DNA): TGTGCCAGTAGTAAAGCAAGCGGGCCCTACAATGAGCAGTTCTTC.

The genes are TRBV28 and TRBJ2-4; 10 nucleotides line up with TRBD1. Per the germline V gene, CDR1 is MDHEN and CDR2 is SYDVKM. Germline trimming cut 6 bases from V and 5 bases from J; bases unmatched to any gene: 4. There are 14 residues in the CDR3. The DNA for the CDR3 is TGTGCCAGCAGGACGGACAGGGGGGAAAACATTCAGTACTTC. Amino acids: CASRTDRGENIQYF.

V usage is TRBV9 and J usage is TRBJ2-7; no firm D call. CDR1 SGDLS and CDR2 YYNGEE come from the germline V gene. The CDR3 contains 14 residues. V lost 4 bases to trimming and J lost 4 bases, with 15 bases between them. The CDR3 region has the DNA TGTGCCAGCAGCCCAGGCAGTGAGAAATACGAGCAGTACTTC. This gives the protein CASSPGSEKYEQYF.

The chain is built from TRBV27 and TRBJ2-5; weak D call: TRBD2 (8 bases). Germline V gene data show CDR1 as MNHEY and CDR2 as SMNVEV (reference sequence). The CDR3 covers 15 residues. The V gene lost 5 bases and the J gene lost 5 bases, with 18 bases spanning the gap. CDR3 in DNA: TGTGCCAGCAGTGCGACTAGCGCAGGGGGGGAGACCCAGTACTTC. Translation gives CASSATSAGGETQYF.

The chain recombines TRBV4-3 with TRBJ2-7, with 11 bases that match TRBD2. With V trimmed by 0 bases and J by 0 bases, 1 base remained unmatched. CDR1 is LGHNA, CDR2 YSLEER, per germline. The CDR3 runs to 16 residues. The chain's CDR3 is CASSQETSGGSYEQYF. The DNA for the CDR3 is TGCGCCAGCAGCCAAGAAACTAGCGGGGGCTCCTACGAGCAGTACTTC.